One sample yielded the 2 T cell receptor beta chains listed below, sequenced in a study of CD8 T cells in ankylosing spondylitis. Findings of the study overall: Ankylosing spondylitis blood appeared to carry a characteristic TCR beta motif of several highly homologous variants.

TCRdb analysed the 5' RACE reads with MiXCR anew, one entry per CDR3 protein. The sample lists 500,000 to 650,000 distinct CDR3 sequences; under 5.5% were seen once. These TCRs' antigens remain unknown. Input material: blood, either unsorted or a sorted T cell fraction (not recorded which). The receptors here all came from a male donor with ankylosing spondylitis.

The V and J genes are TRBV10-3 and TRBJ2-7; D uncertain. The CDR3 length is 12 residues. Trimming stripped 11 bases from V and 2 bases from J, with 13 bases between. Germline V lookup: CDR1 ENHRY, CDR2 SYGVKD. The CDR3 region is CASGRQAYEQYF. CDR3 bases: TGTGCCTCCGGGCGGCAGGCCTACGAGCAGTACTTC.

This clonotype was observed at least ten times. The gene calls are TRBV9 and TRBJ2-1; a possible D gene is TRBD2 (6 bases). The V end lost 4 bases, the J end lost 2 bases, and 16 bases lay between the germline ends. This CDR3 has 16 amino acids. Germline V gene sequence: CDR1 SGDLS, CDR2 YYNGEE. CDR3 bases: TGTGCCAGCAGCCCCAATTTTCCGGGGGCCTACAATGAGCAGTTCTTC. This sequence encodes CASSPNFPGAYNEQFF.